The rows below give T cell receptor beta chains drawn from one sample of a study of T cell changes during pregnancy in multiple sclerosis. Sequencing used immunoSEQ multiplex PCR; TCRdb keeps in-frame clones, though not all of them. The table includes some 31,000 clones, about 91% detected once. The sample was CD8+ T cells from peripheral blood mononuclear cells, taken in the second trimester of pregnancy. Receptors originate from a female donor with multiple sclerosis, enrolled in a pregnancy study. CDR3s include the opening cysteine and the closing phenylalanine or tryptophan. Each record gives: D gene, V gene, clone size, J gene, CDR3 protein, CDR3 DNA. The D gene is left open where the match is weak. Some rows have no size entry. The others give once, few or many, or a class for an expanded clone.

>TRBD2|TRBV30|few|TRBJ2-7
CAWSSLQREVGEQYF
TGTGCCTGGAGCTCGCTCCAGCGGGAGGTAGGTGAGCAGTACTTC
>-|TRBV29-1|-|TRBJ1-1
CSVEDGDYTEAFF
TGCAGCGTTGAAGACGGAGACTACACTGAAGCTTTCTTT
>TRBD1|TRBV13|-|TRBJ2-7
CASSSLSTGESYEQYF
TGTGCCAGCAGCTCGCTTTCGACAGGGGAGTCCTACGAGCAGTACTTC
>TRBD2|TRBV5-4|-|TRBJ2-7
CASSAGLAGVPEQYF
TGTGCCAGCAGCGCGGGACTAGCGGGAGTGCCCGAGCAGTACTTC
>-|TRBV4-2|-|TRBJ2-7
CASSRLGIDEQYF
TGTGCCAGCAGCCGGCTAGGTATCGACGAGCAGTACTTC
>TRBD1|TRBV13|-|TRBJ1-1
CASSPTRDSGTEGAFF
TGTGCCAGCAGTCCTACCCGGGACAGTGGGACCGAAGGAGCTTTCTTT
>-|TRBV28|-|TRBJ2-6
CASTKGGADGANVLTF
TGTGCCAGCACCAAAGGGGGGGCGGACGGGGCCAACGTCCTGACTTTC
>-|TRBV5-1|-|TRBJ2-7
CASSLTPRGKGHSGGEQYF
TGCGCCAGCAGCTTGACCCCCCGGGGGAAGGGACATTCAGGGGGAGAGCAGTACTTC
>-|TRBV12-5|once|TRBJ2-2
CASGLSHTGELFF
TGTGCTAGTGGTTTGTCTCACACCGGGGAGCTGTTTTTT
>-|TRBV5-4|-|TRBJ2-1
CASSLEVTTGNFYYNEQFF
TGTGCCAGCAGCTTGGAGGTGACAACAGGCAATTTCTACTACAATGAGCAGTTCTTC
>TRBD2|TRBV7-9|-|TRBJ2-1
CASSLPGLAGDSEQFF
TGTGCCAGCAGCTTACCCGGACTAGCGGGAGATTCTGAGCAGTTCTTC
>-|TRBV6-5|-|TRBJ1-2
CASINEGYTF
TGTGCCAGCATTAATGAGGGCTACACCTTC
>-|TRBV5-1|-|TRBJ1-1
CASSFGRSTEAFF
TGCGCCAGCAGCTTTGGGAGGAGCACTGAAGCTTTCTTT
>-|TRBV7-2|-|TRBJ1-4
CASSFSGRLSEKLFF
TGTGCCAGCAGCTTTTCCGGTCGATTGAGTGAAAAACTGTTTTTT
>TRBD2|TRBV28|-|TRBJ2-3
CASSRVAGAPDTQYF
TGTGCCAGCAGTCGAGTAGCGGGAGCCCCAGATACGCAGTATTTT
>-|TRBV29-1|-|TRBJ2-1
CSVRANNYNEQFF
TGCAGCGTCAGGGCGAACAACTACAATGAGCAGTTCTTC
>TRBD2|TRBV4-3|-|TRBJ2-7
CASSQDGLAGGSSYEQYF
TGCGCCAGCAGCCAAGATGGGCTAGCGGGAGGGAGCTCCTACGAGCAGTACTTC
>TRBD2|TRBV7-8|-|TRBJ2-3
CASSSRVGGPDTQYF
TGTGCCAGCAGCTCGAGGGTGGGAGGGCCAGATACGCAGTATTTT
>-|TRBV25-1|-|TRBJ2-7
CASSAWAGSYEQYF
TGTGCCAGCAGCGCCTGGGCGGGCTCCTACGAGCAGTACTTC
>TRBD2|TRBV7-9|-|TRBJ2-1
CASSVLAEQFF
TGTGCCAGCAGCGTACTAGCGGAGCAGTTCTTC
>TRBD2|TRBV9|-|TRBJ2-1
CASSVAGGRNEQFF
TGTGCCAGCAGCGTAGCGGGAGGGCGCAATGAGCAGTTCTTC
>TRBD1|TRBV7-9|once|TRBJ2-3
CASSSRQGAGTDTQYF
TGTGCCAGCAGCTCCCGACAGGGGGCTGGGACAGATACGCAGTATTTT